A selection of T cell receptor beta chains follows, all from one sample in a study of T cell responses to AZD1222 COVID-19 vaccine. Here immunoSEQ multiplex PCR was the method, and the copy in TCRdb shows in-frame clones only, minus some. The repertoire holds around 110,000 clones, with around nine tenths as singletons. The starting material was peripheral blood, obtained on day 0 of AZD1222 vaccination. The receptors were sampled from an adult in good health. The CDR3 runs from the conserved cysteine through the conserved F or W. Fields, in order: J gene, D gene, V gene, clone size, CDR3 protein, CDR3 DNA. The D gene is left open where the match is weak. Rows may omit the clone size; those that give it use once, few, many or a size class.

TRBJ1-5,-,TRBV19,-,CASSAVGNSNQPQHF,TGTGCCAGTAGCGCAGTGGGTAATAGCAATCAGCCCCAGCATTTT
TRBJ1-2,-,TRBV29-1,once,CSVEEGEASGYTF,TGCAGCGTTGAAGAAGGAGAAGCTAGTGGCTACACCTTC
TRBJ1-5,-,TRBV19,-,CASRSQFLQPQHF,TGTGCCAGTAGATCACAGTTTCTTCAGCCCCAGCATTTT
TRBJ2-3,TRBD2,TRBV7-2,-,CASSWGLPRYTQYF,TGTGCCAGCAGCTGGGGACTACCTCGATATACGCAGTATTTT
TRBJ2-1,-,TRBV19,-,CASSIGISNDEQFF,TGTGCCAGTAGTATAGGGATTAGCAACGATGAGCAGTTCTTC
TRBJ1-6,-,TRBV7-9,-,CASSPTTYSPLHF,TGTGCCAGCAGCCCCACGACCTATTCACCCCTCCACTTT
TRBJ2-1,-,TRBV7-9,-,CASSYTGWEQFF,TGTGCCAGCAGCTACACAGGGTGGGAGCAGTTCTTC
TRBJ1-3,TRBD1,TRBV25-1,-,CASGVGTDGNTIYF,TGTGCCAGCGGTGTCGGGACAGATGGAAACACCATATATTTT
TRBJ1-1,-,TRBV4-3,-,CASSRERVGRWNTEAFF,TGCGCCAGCAGCCGGGAAAGAGTGGGCAGATGGAACACTGAAGCTTTCTTT
TRBJ2-2,TRBD2,TRBV6-6,-,CASSRYGGGANTGELFF,TGTGCCAGCAGTCGTTACGGCGGGGGGGCTAACACCGGGGAGCTGTTTTTT
TRBJ2-3,TRBD1,TRBV6-1,-,CASSENIQGAGVTDTQYF,TGTGCCAGCAGCGAAAATATACAGGGGGCGGGCGTCACAGATACGCAGTATTTT
TRBJ2-3,-,TRBV5-4,-,CASSLTVGGTDTQYF,TGTGCCAGCAGCTTGACGGTCGGGGGCACAGATACGCAGTATTTT
TRBJ1-2,-,TRBV4-3,once,CASSHSGDLNYGYTF,TGCGCCAGCAGCCATTCTGGGGACCTCAACTATGGCTACACCTTC
TRBJ1-1,-,TRBV23-1,-,CASRRTSYTEAFF,TGCGCCAGCAGACGAACATCCTACACTGAAGCTTTCTTT
TRBJ2-1,-,TRBV6-2/TRBV6-3,-,CASSYSRVIAEQFF,TGTGCCAGCAGTTACTCGAGGGTAATAGCTGAGCAGTTCTTC
TRBJ1-3,TRBD1,TRBV5-1,-,CASSPGQAITGNTIYF,TGCGCCAGCAGCCCTGGACAGGCCATAACGGGAAACACCATATATTTT
TRBJ1-5,TRBD1,TRBV6-2/TRBV6-3,-,CASSSYPTGFDQPQHF,TGTGCCAGCAGTTCCTACCCGACAGGGTTCGATCAGCCCCAGCATTTT
TRBJ2-1,-,TRBV4-1,-,CASSQSWTRGYNEQFF,TGCGCCAGCAGCCAATCGTGGACCCGGGGGTACAATGAGCAGTTCTTC
TRBJ2-7,-,TRBV7-9,-,CASSLLGGRHEQYF,TGTGCCAGCAGCTTGCTTGGTGGGCGGCACGAGCAGTACTTC
TRBJ2-1,-,TRBV2,-,CASFEGTYTEQFF,TGTGCCAGCTTTGAGGGCACTTATACTGAGCAGTTCTTC
TRBJ1-1,TRBD1,TRBV28,-,CASSGAGTVNTEAFF,TGTGCCAGCAGTGGGGCCGGGACAGTGAACACTGAAGCTTTCTTT
TRBJ1-2,TRBD1,TRBV6-5,-,CASSTYRGYGYTF,TGTGCCAGCAGCACCTACAGGGGGTATGGCTACACCTTC
TRBJ2-3,-,TRBV19,-,CASSIGLADTQYF,TGTGCCAGTAGTATAGGCTTGGCAGATACGCAGTATTTT
TRBJ2-3,TRBD1,TRBV7-3,-,CASSLRTGGIDTQYF,TGTGCCAGCAGCCTTCGGACAGGGGGCATCGATACGCAGTATTTT
TRBJ1-2,-,TRBV20-1,few,CSASTQGAGYGYTF,TGCAGTGCTAGTACCCAGGGTGCGGGGTATGGCTACACCTTC
TRBJ1-2,TRBD1,TRBV7-9,-,CASSLEGARYGYTF,TGTGCCAGCAGCTTAGAGGGGGCACGGTATGGCTACACCTTC
TRBJ2-5,-,TRBV5-1,-,CASTPGRRFGGNQETQYF,TGCGCCAGCACCCCGGGGCGACGATTTGGGGGTAACCAAGAGACCCAGTACTTC
TRBJ2-1,TRBD2,TRBV6-5,-,CASSYSTKLAYNEQFF,TGTGCCAGCAGTTACTCCACTAAACTAGCGTACAATGAGCAGTTCTTC
TRBJ2-7,TRBD2,TRBV6-5,-,CASSLLAGVGYEQYF,TGTGCCAGCAGTCTCCTAGCGGGAGTGGGCTACGAGCAGTACTTC
TRBJ1-6,TRBD1,TRBV28,-,CASRLQGQYNSPLHF,TGTGCCAGCAGGCTCCAGGGACAGTATAATTCACCCCTCCACTTT
TRBJ1-5,-,TRBV19,once,CASSSGFQPQHF,TGTGCCAGTAGTAGCGGGTTCCAGCCCCAGCATTTT
TRBJ1-2,-,TRBV12-3/TRBV12-4,-,CASSLAGIGYTF,TGTGCCAGCAGTTTAGCAGGGATCGGCTACACCTTC
TRBJ2-5,-,TRBV6-1,-,CASSENLAGFQYF,TGTGCCAGCAGTGAAAACCTCGCCGGGTTTCAGTACTTC
TRBJ1-6,-,TRBV11-2,-,CASSLGHSSYNSPLHF,TGTGCCAGCAGCTTAGGTCATAGCTCCTATAATTCACCCCTCCACTTT
TRBJ2-6,-,TRBV7-3,-,CASSPWTASGANVLTF,TGTGCCAGCAGCCCCTGGACAGCCTCTGGGGCCAACGTCCTGACTTTC
TRBJ1-2,TRBD1,TRBV12-3/TRBV12-4,-,CASSPAGQVGYTF,TGTGCCAGCAGTCCCGCGGGACAGGTTGGCTACACCTTC
TRBJ2-7,TRBD2,TRBV6-5,many,CASKLAGWGTYEQYF,TGTGCCAGCAAACTAGCGGGATGGGGTACCTACGAGCAGTACTTC
TRBJ1-1,-,TRBV7-9,once,CASSPTGYTEAFF,TGTGCCAGCAGCCCGACAGGATACACTGAAGCTTTCTTT
TRBJ2-5,-,TRBV28,-,CARTWGGTAIQETQYF,TGTGCCAGGACATGGGGCGGGACAGCCATCCAAGAGACCCAGTACTTC
TRBJ2-1,-,TRBV7-2,-,CASSPVAPPYNEQFF,TGTGCCAGCAGCCCCGTAGCTCCCCCTTACAATGAGCAGTTCTTC
TRBJ1-4,-,TRBV5-6,-,CASSLGQGTEKLFF,TGTGCCAGCAGCTTGGGTCAGGGTACGGAAAAACTGTTTTTT